This T cell receptor beta chain was identified during a study of long-term antiretroviral therapy in people with HIV. Study-level findings and limits: ART-treated samples gained diversity yet remained below transplant donor controls. Blood dates from the mid-2000s to the late 2010s, possibly under older ART regimens.

At the survey level, the v3.0 immunoSEQ assay was run. Profiled with immunoSEQ multiplex PCR; TCRdb holds only in-frame clones, not every one. Of approximately 35,000 clones in the sample, 75% to 85% were seen once. Worth noting for this clone: The target antigen is unknown.

Every participant with HIV received treatment in the United States. Germline lookup yields CDR1 SEHNR and CDR2 FQNEAQ (reference sequence). V was cut by 7 bases and J by 2 bases, with 17 bases left in between. This CDR3 is 15 amino acids long. The sequences come from unsorted PBMCs, collected 1.9 years after starting antiretroviral therapy. The chain joins TRBV7-9 to TRBJ1-2, with a weak D call TRBD1 (6 bases). This TCR came from a man aged 18 to 30 with HIV. The CDR3 protein is CASTLGGRLNYGYTF. The CDR3 coding sequence is TGTGCCAGCACCTTGGGGGGGCGACTCAACTATGGCTACACCTTC.